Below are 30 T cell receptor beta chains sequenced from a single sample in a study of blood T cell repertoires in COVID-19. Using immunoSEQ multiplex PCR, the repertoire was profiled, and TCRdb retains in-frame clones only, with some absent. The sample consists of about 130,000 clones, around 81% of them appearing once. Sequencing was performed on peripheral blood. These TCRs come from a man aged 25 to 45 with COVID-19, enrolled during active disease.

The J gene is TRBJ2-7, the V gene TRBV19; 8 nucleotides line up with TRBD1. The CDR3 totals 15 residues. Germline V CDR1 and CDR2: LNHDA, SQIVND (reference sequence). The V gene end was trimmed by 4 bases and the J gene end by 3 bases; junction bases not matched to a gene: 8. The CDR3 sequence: CASSRLQGGDYEQYF. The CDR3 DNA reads TGTGCCAGTAGTAGGTTACAGGGGGGAGACTACGAGCAGTACTTC.

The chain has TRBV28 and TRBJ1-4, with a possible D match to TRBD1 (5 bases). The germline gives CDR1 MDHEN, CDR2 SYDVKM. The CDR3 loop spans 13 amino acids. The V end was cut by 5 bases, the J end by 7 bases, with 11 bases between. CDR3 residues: CASSRGGFEKLFF. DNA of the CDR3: TGTGCCAGCAGTCGCGGGGGTTTTGAAAAACTGTTTTTT.

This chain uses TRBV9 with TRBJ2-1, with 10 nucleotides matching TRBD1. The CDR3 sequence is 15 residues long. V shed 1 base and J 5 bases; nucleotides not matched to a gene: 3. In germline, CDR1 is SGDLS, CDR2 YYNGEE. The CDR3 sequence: CASSVYGQGDNEQFF. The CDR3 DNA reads TGTGCCAGCAGCGTATACGGACAGGGGGACAATGAGCAGTTCTTC. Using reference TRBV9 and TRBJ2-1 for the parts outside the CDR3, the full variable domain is DSGVTQTPKHLITATGQRVTLRCSPRSGDLSVYWYQQSLDQGLQFLIQYYNGEERAKGNILERFSAQQFPDLHSELNLSSLELGDSALYFCASSVYGQGDNEQFFGPGTRLTVL.

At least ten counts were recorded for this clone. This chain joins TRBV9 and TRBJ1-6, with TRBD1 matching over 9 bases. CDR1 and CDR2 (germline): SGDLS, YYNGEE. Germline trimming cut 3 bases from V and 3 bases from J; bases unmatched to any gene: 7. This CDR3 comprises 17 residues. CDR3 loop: CASSEGTGNSYNSPLHF. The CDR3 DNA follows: TGTGCCAGCAGCGAAGGGACAGGGAATAGCTATAATTCACCCCTCCACTTT.

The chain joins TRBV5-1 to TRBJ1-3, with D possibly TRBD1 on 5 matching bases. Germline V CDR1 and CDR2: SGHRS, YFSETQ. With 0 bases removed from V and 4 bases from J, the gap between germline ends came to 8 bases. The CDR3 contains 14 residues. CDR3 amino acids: CASSLGTPGNTIYF. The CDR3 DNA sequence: TGCGCCAGCAGCTTGGGGACACCCGGAAACACCATATATTTT.

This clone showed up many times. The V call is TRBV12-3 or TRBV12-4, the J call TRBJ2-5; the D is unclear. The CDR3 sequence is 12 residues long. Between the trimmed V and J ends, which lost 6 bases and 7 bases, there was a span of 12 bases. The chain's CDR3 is CASSSTSRTQYF. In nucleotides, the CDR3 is TGTGCCAGCAGCTCCACATCCAGGACCCAGTACTTC.

The CDR3 loop reads CASSLNRGRVETQYF. CDR3 in DNA: TGTGCCAGCAGCCTCAACAGGGGGCGCGTCGAGACCCAGTACTTC. The V gene is TRBV7-9, the J gene TRBJ2-5, with 9 positions matching TRBD1. Germline V CDR1 and CDR2: SEHNR, FQNEAQ (reference sequence). J lost 5 bases, V lost 5 bases, and 9 bases had no gene match. This CDR3 spans 15 amino acids.

CDR3 sequence reads: CATSGRTGENYGYTF. The CDR3 coding sequence is TGTGCCACCAGCGGACGGACAGGGGAGAACTATGGCTACACCTTC. The chain carries TRBV15 and TRBJ1-2, with 9 bases matching TRBD1. The CDR3 runs 15 residues. J was trimmed by 2 bases and V by 5 bases; bases with no gene match: 6. Germline CDR1 LNHNV, CDR2 YYDKDF (reference sequence).

The CDR3 DNA reads as TGTGCCAGCAGTGAAGTAATAGTCCAGCCCCAGCATTTT. Protein sequence: CASSEVIVQPQHF. The V and J genes are TRBV6-1 and TRBJ1-5, with unresolved D. This CDR3 region has 13 residues. The V gene's germline CDR1 is MNHNS and CDR2 SASEGT. V was pared by 1 base and J by 7 bases, with 8 bases between.

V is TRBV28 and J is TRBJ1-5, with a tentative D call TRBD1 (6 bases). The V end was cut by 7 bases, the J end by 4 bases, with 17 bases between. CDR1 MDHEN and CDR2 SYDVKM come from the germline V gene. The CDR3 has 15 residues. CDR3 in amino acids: CASNLSDRLNQPQHF. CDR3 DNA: TGTGCCAGCAACCTATCGGACAGACTAAATCAGCCCCAGCATTTT.

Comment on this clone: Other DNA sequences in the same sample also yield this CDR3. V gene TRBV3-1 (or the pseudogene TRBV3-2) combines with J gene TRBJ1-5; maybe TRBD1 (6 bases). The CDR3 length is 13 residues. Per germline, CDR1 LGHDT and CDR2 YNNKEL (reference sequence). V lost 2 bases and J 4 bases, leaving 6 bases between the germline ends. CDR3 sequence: CASSQQGNQPQHF. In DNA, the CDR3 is TGTGCCAGCAGCCAACAGGGGAATCAGCCCCAGCATTTT.

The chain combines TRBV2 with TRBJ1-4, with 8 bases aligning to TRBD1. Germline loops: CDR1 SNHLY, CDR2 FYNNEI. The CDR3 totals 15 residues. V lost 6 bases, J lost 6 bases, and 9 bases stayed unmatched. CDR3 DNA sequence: TGTGCCAGCAGAGGACTCGGACAGGGAGATGAAAAACTGTTTTTT. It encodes CASRGLGQGDEKLFF.

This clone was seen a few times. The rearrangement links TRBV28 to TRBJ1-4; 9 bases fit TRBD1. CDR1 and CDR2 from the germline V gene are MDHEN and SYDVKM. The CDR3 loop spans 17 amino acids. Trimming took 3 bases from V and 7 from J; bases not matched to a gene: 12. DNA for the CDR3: TGTGCCAGCAGTTTTCCTACCCGAGGGACAGGGCTTGAAAAACTGTTTTTT. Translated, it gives CASSFPTRGTGLEKLFF.

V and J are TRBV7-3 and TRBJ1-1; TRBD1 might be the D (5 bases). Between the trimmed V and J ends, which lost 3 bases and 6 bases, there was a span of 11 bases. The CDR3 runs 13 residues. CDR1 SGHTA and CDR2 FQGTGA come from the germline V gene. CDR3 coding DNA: TGTGCCAGCAGCTTCGCTGGGGCCCCTGAAGCTTTCTTT. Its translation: CASSFAGAPEAFF.

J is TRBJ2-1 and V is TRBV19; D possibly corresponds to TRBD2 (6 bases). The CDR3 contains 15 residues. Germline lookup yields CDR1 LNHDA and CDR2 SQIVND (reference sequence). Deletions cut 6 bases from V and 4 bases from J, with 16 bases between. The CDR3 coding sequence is TGTGCCAGTAGCCCCTCTAGCGCCCTTTACAATGAGCAGTTCTTC. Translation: CASSPSSALYNEQFF.

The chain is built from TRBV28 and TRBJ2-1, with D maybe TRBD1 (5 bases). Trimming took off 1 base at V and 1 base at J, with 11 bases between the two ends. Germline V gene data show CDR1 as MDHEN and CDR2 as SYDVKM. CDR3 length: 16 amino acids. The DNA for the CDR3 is TGTGCCAGCAGTTTATTGGACACCCAATCCTACAATGAGCAGTTCTTC. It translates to CASSLLDTQSYNEQFF.

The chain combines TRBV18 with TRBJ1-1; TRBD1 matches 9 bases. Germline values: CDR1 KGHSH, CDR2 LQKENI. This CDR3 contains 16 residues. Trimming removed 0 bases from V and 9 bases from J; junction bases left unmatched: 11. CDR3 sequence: CASSPPEIGDRAQAFF. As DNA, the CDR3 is TGTGCCAGCTCACCACCTGAGATAGGGGACAGGGCCCAAGCTTTCTTT.

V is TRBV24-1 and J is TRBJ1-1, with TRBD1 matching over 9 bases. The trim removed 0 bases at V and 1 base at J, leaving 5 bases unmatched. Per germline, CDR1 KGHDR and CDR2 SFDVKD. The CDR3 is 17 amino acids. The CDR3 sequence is CATSDLDGGQGNTEAFF. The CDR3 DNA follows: TGTGCCACCAGTGATTTGGACGGGGGACAGGGGAACACTGAAGCTTTCTTT.

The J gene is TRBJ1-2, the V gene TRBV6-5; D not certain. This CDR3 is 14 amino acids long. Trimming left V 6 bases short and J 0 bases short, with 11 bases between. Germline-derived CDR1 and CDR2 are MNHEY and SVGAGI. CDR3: CASRSGYSNYGYTF. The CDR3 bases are TGTGCCAGCAGGTCAGGCTATTCTAACTATGGCTACACCTTC.

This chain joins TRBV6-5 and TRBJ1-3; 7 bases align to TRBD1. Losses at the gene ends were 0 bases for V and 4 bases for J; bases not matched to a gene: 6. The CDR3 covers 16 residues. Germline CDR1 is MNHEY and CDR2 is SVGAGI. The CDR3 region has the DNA TGTGCCAGCAGTTACTCGATTTCGGGACAGGGAAACACCATATATTTT. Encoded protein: CASSYSISGQGNTIYF.

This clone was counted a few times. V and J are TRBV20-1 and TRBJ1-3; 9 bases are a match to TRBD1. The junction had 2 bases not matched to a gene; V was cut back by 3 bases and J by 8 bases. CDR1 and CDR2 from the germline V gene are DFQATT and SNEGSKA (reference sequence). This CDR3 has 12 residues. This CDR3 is CSASDRGDTIYF. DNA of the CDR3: TGCAGTGCTAGTGACAGGGGGGACACCATATATTTT.

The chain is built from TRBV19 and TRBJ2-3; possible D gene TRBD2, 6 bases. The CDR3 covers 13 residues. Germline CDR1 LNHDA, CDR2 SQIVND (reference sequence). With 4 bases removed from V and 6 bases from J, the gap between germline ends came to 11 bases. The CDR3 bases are TGTGCCAGTAGTACGCGGGGTGGGGATACGCAGTATTTT. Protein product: CASSTRGGDTQYF.

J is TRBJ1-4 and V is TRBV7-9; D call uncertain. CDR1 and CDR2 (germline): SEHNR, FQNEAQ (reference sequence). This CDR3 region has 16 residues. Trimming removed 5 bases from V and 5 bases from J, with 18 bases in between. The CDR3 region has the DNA TGTGCCAGCAGCGCGGGCATAAGCAGCATAAATGAAAAACTGTTTTTT. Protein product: CASSAGISSINEKLFF.

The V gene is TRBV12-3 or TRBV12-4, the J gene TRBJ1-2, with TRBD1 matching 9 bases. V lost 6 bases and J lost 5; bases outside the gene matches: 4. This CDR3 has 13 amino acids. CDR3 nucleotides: TGTGCCAGCAGGCGGACAGGGGATTATGGCTACACCTTC. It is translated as CASRRTGDYGYTF.

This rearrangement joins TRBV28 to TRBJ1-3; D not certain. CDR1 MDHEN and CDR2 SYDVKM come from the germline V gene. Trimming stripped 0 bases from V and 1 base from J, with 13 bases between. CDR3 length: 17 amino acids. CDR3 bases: TGTGCCAGCAGTTTATGGGCAGGAACCCATTCTGGAAACACCATATATTTT. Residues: CASSLWAGTHSGNTIYF.

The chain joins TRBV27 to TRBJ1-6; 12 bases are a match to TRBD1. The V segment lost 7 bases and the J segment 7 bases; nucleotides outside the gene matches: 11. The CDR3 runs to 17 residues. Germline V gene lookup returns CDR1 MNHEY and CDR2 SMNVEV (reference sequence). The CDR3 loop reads CASTFRGTGGHNSPLHF. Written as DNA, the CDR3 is TGTGCCAGCACCTTTAGGGGGACAGGGGGCCACAATTCACCCCTCCACTTT.

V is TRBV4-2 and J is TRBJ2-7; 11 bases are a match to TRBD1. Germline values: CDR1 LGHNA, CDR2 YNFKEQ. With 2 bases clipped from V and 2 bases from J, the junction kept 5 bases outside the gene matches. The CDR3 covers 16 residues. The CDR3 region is CASSQWAGQGAYEQYF. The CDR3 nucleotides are TGTGCCAGCAGCCAATGGGCGGGACAGGGGGCCTACGAGCAGTACTTC.

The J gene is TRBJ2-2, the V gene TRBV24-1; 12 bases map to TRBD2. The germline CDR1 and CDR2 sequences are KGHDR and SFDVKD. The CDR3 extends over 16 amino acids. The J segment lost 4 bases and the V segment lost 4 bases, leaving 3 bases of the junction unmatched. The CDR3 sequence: CATSDPSGRATGELFF. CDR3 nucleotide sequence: TGTGCCACCAGTGACCCTAGCGGGAGGGCCACCGGGGAGCTGTTTTTT.

The DNA for the CDR3 is TGTGCCAGCAGTACCGACGGGAATTCACCCCTCCACTTT. This encodes CASSTDGNSPLHF. This sequence joins TRBV25-1 and TRBJ1-6; unclear D gene. The CDR3 is 13 amino acids. Germline V lookup: CDR1 MGHDK, CDR2 SYGVNS. The V end lost 5 bases, the J end lost 7 bases, and 9 bases lay between the germline ends. Full variable domain (outside the CDR3, taken from reference TRBV25-1 and TRBJ1-6): EADIYQTPRYLVIGTGKKITLECSQTMGHDKMYWYQQDPGMELHLIHYSYGVNSTEKGDLSSESTVSRIRTEHFPLTLESARPSHTSQYLCASSTDGNSPLHFGNGTRLTVT.

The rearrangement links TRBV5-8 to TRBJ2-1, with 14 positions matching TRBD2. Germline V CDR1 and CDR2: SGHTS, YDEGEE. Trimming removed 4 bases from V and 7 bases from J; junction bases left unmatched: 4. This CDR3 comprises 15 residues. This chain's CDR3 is CASSAGLAGDNEQFF. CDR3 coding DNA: TGTGCCAGCAGCGCGGGACTAGCGGGAGATAATGAGCAGTTCTTC.